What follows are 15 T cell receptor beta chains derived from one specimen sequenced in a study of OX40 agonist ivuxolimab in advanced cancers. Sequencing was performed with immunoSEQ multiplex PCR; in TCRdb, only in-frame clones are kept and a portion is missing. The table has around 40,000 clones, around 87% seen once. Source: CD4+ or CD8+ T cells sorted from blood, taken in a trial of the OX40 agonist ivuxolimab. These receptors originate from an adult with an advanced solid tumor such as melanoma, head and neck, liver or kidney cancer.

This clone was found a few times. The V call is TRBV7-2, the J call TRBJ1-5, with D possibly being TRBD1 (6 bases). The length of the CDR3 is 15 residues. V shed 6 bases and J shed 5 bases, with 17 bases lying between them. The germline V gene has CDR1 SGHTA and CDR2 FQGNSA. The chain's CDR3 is CASSITAQGYQPQHF. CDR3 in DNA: TGTGCCAGCAGTATAACGGCACAGGGCTATCAGCCCCAGCATTTT.

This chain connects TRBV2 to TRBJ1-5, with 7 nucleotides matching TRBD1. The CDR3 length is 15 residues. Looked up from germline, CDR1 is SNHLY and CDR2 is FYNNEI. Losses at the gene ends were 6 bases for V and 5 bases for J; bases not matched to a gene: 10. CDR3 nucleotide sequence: TGTGCCAGCAGGTCGACAGGGATCTTCCATCAGCCCCAGCATTTT. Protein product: CASRSTGIFHQPQHF.

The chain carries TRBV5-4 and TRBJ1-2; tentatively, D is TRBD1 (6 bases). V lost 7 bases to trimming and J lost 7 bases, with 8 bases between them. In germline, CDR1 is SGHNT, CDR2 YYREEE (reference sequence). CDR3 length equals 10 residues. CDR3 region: CASGGLGYTF. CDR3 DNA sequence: TGTGCCAGCGGGGGGCTTGGCTACACCTTC.

As DNA, the CDR3 is TGCAGCGTTGGTTTCTGGTCGGGAGCCTACAATGAGCAGTTCTTC. It encodes CSVGFWSGAYNEQFF. The V and J genes are TRBV29-1 and TRBJ2-1; TRBD2 is a possible D gene (6 bases). V was shortened by 4 bases and J by 2 bases, with 15 bases between the two germline ends. This CDR3 is built from 15 residues. Germline V gene lookup returns CDR1 SQVTM and CDR2 ANQGSEA.

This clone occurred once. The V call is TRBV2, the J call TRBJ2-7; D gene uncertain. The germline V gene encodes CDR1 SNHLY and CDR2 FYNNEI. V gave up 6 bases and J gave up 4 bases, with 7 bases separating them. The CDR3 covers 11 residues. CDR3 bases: TGTGCCAGCAGGGGGAATTACGAGCAGTACGTC. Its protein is CASRGNYEQYV.

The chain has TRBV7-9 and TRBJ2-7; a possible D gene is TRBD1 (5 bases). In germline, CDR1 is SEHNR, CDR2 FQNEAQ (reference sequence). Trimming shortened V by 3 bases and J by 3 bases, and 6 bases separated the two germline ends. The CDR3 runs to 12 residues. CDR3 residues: CASSFTGYEQYF. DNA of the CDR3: TGTGCCAGCAGCTTCACAGGCTACGAGCAGTACTTC.

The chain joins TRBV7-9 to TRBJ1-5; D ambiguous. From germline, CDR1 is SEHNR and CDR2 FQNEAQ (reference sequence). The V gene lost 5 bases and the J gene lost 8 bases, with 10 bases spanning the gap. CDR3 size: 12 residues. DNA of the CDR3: TGTGCCAGCAGCAACAAGGAGGAGCCCCAGCATTTT. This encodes CASSNKEEPQHF.

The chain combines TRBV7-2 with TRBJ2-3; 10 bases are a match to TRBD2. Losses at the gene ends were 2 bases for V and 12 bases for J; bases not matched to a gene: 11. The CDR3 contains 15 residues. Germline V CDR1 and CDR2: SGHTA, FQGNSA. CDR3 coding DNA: TGTGCCAGCAGCTTAAGCGATTGGAGCGGGAGGGCCCAGTATTTT. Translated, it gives CASSLSDWSGRAQYF.

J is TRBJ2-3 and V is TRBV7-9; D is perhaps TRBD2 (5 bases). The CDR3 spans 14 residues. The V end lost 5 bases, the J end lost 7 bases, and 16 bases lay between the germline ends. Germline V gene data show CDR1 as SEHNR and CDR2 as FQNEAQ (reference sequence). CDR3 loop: CASSPPTGIHTQYF. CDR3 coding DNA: TGTGCCAGCAGCCCCCCGACCGGGATCCATACGCAGTATTTT.

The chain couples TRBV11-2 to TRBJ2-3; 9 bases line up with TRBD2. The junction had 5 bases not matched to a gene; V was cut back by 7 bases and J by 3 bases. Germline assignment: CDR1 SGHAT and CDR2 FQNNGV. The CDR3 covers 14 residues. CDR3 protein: CASMRGGGTDTQYF. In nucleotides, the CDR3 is TGTGCCAGCATGCGGGGGGGCGGGACAGATACGCAGTATTTT. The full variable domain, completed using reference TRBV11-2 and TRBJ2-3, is EAGVAQSPRYKIIEKRQSVAFWCNPISGHATLYWYQQILGQGPKLLIQFQNNGVVDDSQLPKDRFSAERLKGVDSTLKIQPAKLEDSAVYLCASMRGGGTDTQYFGPGTRLTVL.

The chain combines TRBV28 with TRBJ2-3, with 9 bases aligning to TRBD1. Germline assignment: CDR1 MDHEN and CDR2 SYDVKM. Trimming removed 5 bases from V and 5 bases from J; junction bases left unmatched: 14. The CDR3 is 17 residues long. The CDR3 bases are TGTGCCAGCAGTCTCCGATTGGGACAGGGATCGAGAGATACGCAGTATTTT. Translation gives CASSLRLGQGSRDTQYF.

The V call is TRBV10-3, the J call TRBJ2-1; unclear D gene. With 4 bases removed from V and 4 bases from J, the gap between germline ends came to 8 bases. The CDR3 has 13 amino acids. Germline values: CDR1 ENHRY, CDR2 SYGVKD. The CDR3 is CAISGPSYNEQFF. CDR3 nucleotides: TGTGCCATCAGTGGGCCGTCATACAATGAGCAGTTCTTC.

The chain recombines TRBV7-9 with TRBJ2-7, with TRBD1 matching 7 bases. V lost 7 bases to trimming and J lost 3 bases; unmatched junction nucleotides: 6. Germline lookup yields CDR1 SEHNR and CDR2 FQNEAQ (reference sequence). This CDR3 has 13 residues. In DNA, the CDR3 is TGTGCCAGCACAGGACAGGAAAGCTACGAGCAGTACGTC. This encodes CASTGQESYEQYV.

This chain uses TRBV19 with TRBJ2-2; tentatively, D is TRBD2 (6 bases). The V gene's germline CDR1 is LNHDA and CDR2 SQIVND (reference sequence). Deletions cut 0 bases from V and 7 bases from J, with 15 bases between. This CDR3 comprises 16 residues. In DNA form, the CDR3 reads TGTGCCAGTAGTATAGATGGGCGGGACGGTTTCGGGGAGCTGTTTTTT. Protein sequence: CASSIDGRDGFGELFF. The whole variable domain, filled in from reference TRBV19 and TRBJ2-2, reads DGGITQSPKYLFRKEGQNVTLSCEQNLNHDAMYWYRQDPGQGLRLIYYSQIVNDFQKGDIAEGYSVSREKKESFPLTVTSAQKNPTAFYLCASSIDGRDGFGELFFGEGSRLTVL.

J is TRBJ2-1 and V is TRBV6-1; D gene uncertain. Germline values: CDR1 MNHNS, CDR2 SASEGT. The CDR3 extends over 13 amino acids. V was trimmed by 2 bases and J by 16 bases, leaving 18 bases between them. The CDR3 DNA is TGTGCCAGCAGTGAAAGGTTTGGGCAAATAAGCTTCTTC. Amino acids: CASSERFGQISFF.